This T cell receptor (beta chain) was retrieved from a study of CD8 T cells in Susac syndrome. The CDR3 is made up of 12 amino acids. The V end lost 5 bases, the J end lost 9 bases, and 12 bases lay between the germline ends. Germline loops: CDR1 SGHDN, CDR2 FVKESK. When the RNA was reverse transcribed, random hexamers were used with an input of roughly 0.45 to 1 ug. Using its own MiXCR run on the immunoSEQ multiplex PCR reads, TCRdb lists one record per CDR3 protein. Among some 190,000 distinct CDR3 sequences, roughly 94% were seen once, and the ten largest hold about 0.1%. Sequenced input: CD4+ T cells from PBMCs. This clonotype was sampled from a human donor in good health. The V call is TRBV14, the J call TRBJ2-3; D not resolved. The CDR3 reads CASSLKSRTQYF. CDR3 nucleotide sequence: TGTGCCAGCAGCTTAAAGAGTAGGACGCAGTATTTT.